A single sample gave rise to the 14 T cell receptor beta chains below, sequenced in a study of blood T cell repertoires in COVID-19. Produced via immunoSEQ multiplex PCR; TCRdb's table is partial and in-frame only. The sample yields approximately 270,000 clones, approximately 83% seen once. Sequenced: PBMCs or T cells enriched from blood (not recorded which). These receptors were taken from a woman aged 45-65 years who had recovered from COVID-19.

The J gene is TRBJ1-1, the V gene TRBV5-1; D remains ambiguous. Trimming removed 2 bases from V and 4 bases from J, with 15 bases in between. The germline gives CDR1 SGHRS, CDR2 YFSETQ. The CDR3 sequence is 15 residues long. In nucleotides, the CDR3 is TGCGCCAGCAGCTTTACTAACACTGTATCCACTGAAGCTTTCTTT. It yields the protein CASSFTNTVSTEAFF.

The chain joins TRBV27 to TRBJ2-1, with 9 bases that match TRBD1. Germline CDR1 is MNHEY and CDR2 is SMNVEV (reference sequence). V shed 6 bases and J 6 bases; nucleotides not matched to a gene: 6. The CDR3 length is 14 residues. The CDR3 reads CASRLGQGINEQFF. The CDR3 nucleotides are TGTGCCAGCAGGTTGGGACAGGGTATCAATGAGCAGTTCTTC.

V is TRBV2 and J is TRBJ1-1; 8 nucleotides agree with TRBD1. Germline V gene data show CDR1 as SNHLY and CDR2 as FYNNEI. The CDR3 covers 13 residues. J lost 4 bases, V lost 7 bases, and 5 bases had no gene match. This CDR3 reads CASNTGGFTEAFF. The CDR3 region has the DNA TGTGCCAGCAACACAGGGGGGTTCACTGAAGCTTTCTTT.

V and J are TRBV5-4 and TRBJ2-5; 7 bases line up with TRBD2. The CDR3 consists of 13 residues. Per the germline V gene, CDR1 is SGHNT and CDR2 is YYREEE (reference sequence). The J segment lost 5 bases and the V segment lost 2 bases, leaving 3 bases of the junction unmatched. The CDR3 region has the DNA TGTGCCAGCAGCTTTTGGGGAGGGGAGACCCAGTACTTC. Its translation is CASSFWGGETQYF.

The chain is built from TRBV21-1 and TRBJ2-1; the listed D gene, TRBD2, was not tested against the DNA. TRBV21-1 is described as a pseudogene. The CDR3 spans 15 residues. CDR3 DNA sequence: TGTGCCAGCAGCAAAAGCGGATTCTCCTACAATGAGCAGTTCTTC. This codes for CASSKSGFSYNEQFF.

This clone turned up a few times. V gene TRBV11-2 combines with J gene TRBJ2-1; D is ambiguous. The germline gives CDR1 SGHAT, CDR2 FQNNGV. The CDR3 covers 16 residues. V was trimmed by 1 base and J by 3 bases, leaving 13 bases between them. The CDR3 sequence is CASSLGSSDLYNEQFF. In DNA, the CDR3 is TGTGCCAGCAGCTTAGGATCTAGTGACCTCTACAATGAGCAGTTCTTC.

J is TRBJ1-3 and V is TRBV11-2; possibly TRBD1 for D (5 bases). This CDR3 has 17 residues. The germline CDR1 and CDR2 sequences are SGHAT and FQNNGV. V lost 2 bases and J 0 bases, leaving 14 bases between the germline ends. The CDR3 reads CASSLSPRVVSGNTIYF. CDR3 DNA: TGTGCCAGCAGCTTATCGCCCAGGGTAGTCTCTGGAAACACCATATATTTT.

The V and J genes are TRBV15 and TRBJ2-5; D is perhaps TRBD2 (6 bases). Deletions cut 6 bases from V and 4 bases from J, with 12 bases between. Germline V CDR1 and CDR2: LNHNV, YYDKDF (reference sequence). This CDR3 is built from 13 residues. The CDR3 loop reads CATRGVGGETQYF. The CDR3 bases are TGTGCCACCAGGGGGGTGGGAGGAGAGACCCAGTACTTC.

The chain is built from TRBV4-1 and TRBJ2-5, with 13 bases aligning to TRBD2. CDR1 MGHRA and CDR2 YSYEKL come from the germline V gene. This CDR3 comprises 18 residues. J lost 2 bases, V lost 0 bases, and 6 bases had no gene match. The CDR3 sequence is CASSQDLMGLAGQETQYF. In nucleotides, the CDR3 is TGCGCCAGCAGCCAAGATTTGATGGGACTAGCGGGGCAAGAGACCCAGTACTTC.

V and J are TRBV15 and TRBJ1-4; TRBD1 matches 7 bases. CDR3 length: 14 residues. Germline values: CDR1 LNHNV, CDR2 YYDKDF (reference sequence). The junction had 12 bases not matched to a gene; V was cut back by 9 bases and J by 8 bases. This CDR3 reads CATENTGDEEKLFF. The CDR3 nucleotides are TGTGCCACGGAGAACACAGGGGACGAAGAAAAACTGTTTTTT.

This chain joins TRBV5-1 and TRBJ1-1; TRBD1 agrees at 8 bases. Trimming removed 7 bases from V and 7 bases from J; junction bases left unmatched: 15. This CDR3 comprises 15 residues. Germline values: CDR1 SGHRS, CDR2 YFSETQ. The CDR3 loop reads CASQRETGVMSEAFF. The CDR3 DNA follows: TGCGCCAGCCAACGGGAGACAGGGGTAATGAGTGAAGCTTTCTTT.

This clone was recorded a few times. The chain uses TRBV2 and TRBJ1-1; D ambiguous. Trimming left V 0 bases short and J 10 bases short, with 12 bases between. CDR3 length: 13 residues. Germline-derived CDR1 and CDR2 are SNHLY and FYNNEI. The CDR3, as DNA: TGTGCCAGCAGTGAAGCGCCCACGCGCGGAGCTTTCTTT. Translated, it gives CASSEAPTRGAFF.

V is TRBV5-5 and J is TRBJ1-5; perhaps TRBD1 as D (5 bases). The CDR3 runs 17 residues. Germline CDR1 reads SGHKS; CDR2 reads YYEKEE (reference sequence). Between the trimmed V and J ends, which lost 2 bases and 5 bases, there was a span of 20 bases. The CDR3 sequence is CASSLRVARDIHQPQHF. The DNA for the CDR3 is TGTGCCAGCAGCTTAAGGGTGGCCAGGGATATCCATCAGCCCCAGCATTTT.

V gene TRBV6-1 combines with J gene TRBJ2-5; D call uncertain. This CDR3 is 14 amino acids long. Trimming shortened V by 2 bases and J by 4 bases, and 11 bases separated the two germline ends. The germline V gene encodes CDR1 MNHNS and CDR2 SASEGT. The CDR3 protein is CASSESITVETQYF. Written as DNA, the CDR3 is TGTGCCAGCAGTGAAAGTATCACAGTAGAGACCCAGTACTTC.